One and the same sample provided the 25 T cell receptor beta chains below, sequenced in a study of T cell repertoires in cytomegalovirus infection (dated by TCRdb to about 2019). Sequencing was carried out with an Illumina HiSeq 1500. In TCRdb, the public reads were trimmed at Q25 with fastp and aligned with MiXCR, with productive beta chains retained. When rows share a CDR3 protein, they turn into one entry using the most common DNA and genes. A total of roughly 69,000 distinct CDR3 sequences appear in this sample, roughly 28% of them only once. In total, the top ten clones hold about 60% of the sample. What this sample's treatment or condition label stands for: in vitro stimulation with specific CMV peptide epitopes to enrich CMV-specific T cells. The antigens for these receptors are not known. Specimen: CD8+ T cells from cultured PBMCs, collected from culture after CMV antigen stimulation. The source is a human donor in good health (CMV status not recorded). Some clones in this sample may be carry-over from other donors' samples.

V gene TRBV15 combines with J gene TRBJ2-1; D gene ambiguous. V shed 0 bases and J shed 9 bases, with 9 bases lying between them. The V gene's germline CDR1 is LNHNV and CDR2 YYDKDF (reference sequence). The length of the CDR3 is 13 residues. The CDR3 region has the DNA TGTGCCACCAGCAGAGATCGAAGCGTTGAGCAGTTCTTC. This translates into CATSRDRSVEQFF.

This clonotype was found a few times. The gene calls are TRBV12-3 or TRBV12-4 and TRBJ1-2, with 12 bases matching TRBD1. J gave up 6 bases and V 3 bases, and 5 bases lay outside the gene matches. The CDR3 has 15 amino acids. The CDR3 reads CASSLIGTGGNGYTF. The DNA for the CDR3 is TGTGCCAGCAGTTTGATCGGGACAGGGGGCAATGGCTACACCTTC.

This chain joins TRBV4-1 and TRBJ2-7, with D uncertain. Germline V gives CDR1 MGHRA, CDR2 YSYEKL. Trimming left V 0 bases short and J 4 bases short, with 7 bases between. The length of the CDR3 is 13 residues. The CDR3 region has the DNA TGCGCCAGCAGCCAAGAGCCTAGATACGAGCAGTACTTC. Translated, it gives CASSQEPRYEQYF.

This clonotype has only a few counts. The chain is built from TRBV6-2 or TRBV6-3 and TRBJ2-1; 7 nucleotides line up with TRBD1. Per the germline V gene, CDR1 is MNHEY and CDR2 is SVGEGT. Trimming at V came to 5 bases and at J to 8 bases, leaving 12 bases not matched to a gene. The CDR3 is 15 amino acids. CDR3 sequence: CASSAGTELVDEQFF. CDR3 nucleotide sequence: TGTGCCAGCAGTGCTGGGACAGAGCTGGTGGATGAGCAGTTCTTC.

There are many counts of this clonotype. The genes are TRBV7-9 and TRBJ2-7; D gene ambiguous. Looked up from germline, CDR1 is SEHNR and CDR2 is FQNEAQ (reference sequence). The CDR3 length is 13 residues. V was cut by 4 bases and J by 6 bases, with 13 bases left in between. CDR3 coding DNA: TGTGCCAGCAGCTCCGGCCCGACGGCCGAGCAGTACTTC. Residues: CASSSGPTAEQYF.

A few counts support this clonotype. This chain joins TRBV7-9 and TRBJ2-2; D uncertain. The V and J ends lost 7 bases and 6 bases respectively, with 12 bases between them. The CDR3 runs 13 residues. Germline V gene data show CDR1 as SEHNR and CDR2 as FQNEAQ (reference sequence). The CDR3 protein is CASTLQRSGELFF. The CDR3 nucleotides are TGTGCCAGCACCCTTCAAAGATCCGGGGAGCTGTTTTTT.

This clonotype has more than one count but fewer than ten. This chain connects TRBV4-3 to TRBJ1-5, with D maybe TRBD1 (5 bases). Germline CDR1 LGHNA, CDR2 YSLEER. The CDR3 consists of 14 residues. V was shortened by 1 base and J by 6 bases, with 10 bases between the two germline ends. CDR3 DNA sequence: TGCGCCAGCAGCCAAGGGGACCTGAGTCAGCCCCAGCATTTT. Its translation is CASSQGDLSQPQHF.

This clonotype occurred many times. This chain joins TRBV7-2 and TRBJ1-5; D perhaps matches TRBD1 (5 bases). The CDR3 spans 13 residues. Germline V gives CDR1 SGHTA, CDR2 FQGNSA. Deletions cut 5 bases from V and 6 bases from J, with 11 bases between. The CDR3 loop reads CASSAGRGQPQHF. The CDR3 DNA follows: TGTGCCAGCAGCGCCGGGAGGGGTCAGCCCCAGCATTTT.

At least ten counts were recorded for this clonotype. This chain links TRBV4-1 with TRBJ2-7; either TRBD1 or TRBD2 may supply D (5 bases each). Germline V lookup: CDR1 MGHRA, CDR2 YSYEKL. This CDR3 has 14 amino acids. V lost 2 bases and J 2 bases, leaving 10 bases between the germline ends. The CDR3 spells CASSQSGTTYEQYF. DNA of the CDR3: TGCGCCAGCAGCCAATCCGGGACCACCTACGAGCAGTACTTC.

This clonotype was detected many times. CDR3 sequence (DNA): TGTGCCAGCTCACCGACCTATACAGGGGGGAACACTGAAGCTTTCTTT. Amino acid sequence: CASSPTYTGGNTEAFF. The rearrangement links TRBV18 to TRBJ1-1, with TRBD1 matching 8 bases. This CDR3 is 16 amino acids long. CDR1 and CDR2 from the germline V gene are KGHSH and LQKENI. The trim removed 3 bases at V and 1 base at J, leaving 7 bases unmatched.

The rearrangement links TRBV7-2 to TRBJ2-1; 8 nucleotides match TRBD2. V lost 6 bases and J lost 3; bases outside the gene matches: 4. The CDR3 length is 14 residues. Germline lookup yields CDR1 SGHTA and CDR2 FQGNSA. CDR3 sequence reads: CASSTGTSYNEQFF. DNA of the CDR3: TGTGCCAGCAGTACCGGGACTAGCTACAATGAGCAGTTCTTC.

V gene TRBV12-5 combines with J gene TRBJ2-7; 9 positions match TRBD2. Germline V gene sequence: CDR1 LGHNT, CDR2 FRNRAP. CDR3 size: 22 residues. The J segment lost 0 bases and the V segment lost 3 bases, leaving 24 bases of the junction unmatched. CDR3 amino acids: CASGLVASGAGRISQLSYEQYF. CDR3 in DNA: TGTGCTAGTGGTTTAGTCGCTAGCGGGGCCGGGAGAATCTCGCAACTCTCCTACGAGCAGTACTTC.

This chain uses TRBV15 with TRBJ2-1; TRBD2 matches at 10 bases. J gave up 9 bases and V 0 bases, and 11 bases lay outside the gene matches. The CDR3 is made up of 17 amino acids. The germline gives CDR1 LNHNV, CDR2 YYDKDF (reference sequence). In DNA form, the CDR3 reads TGTGCCACCAGCAGAGATCTTCAACTAGCGGGAATGGGTGAGCAGTTCTTC. Translated: CATSRDLQLAGMGEQFF.

The gene calls are TRBV2 and TRBJ2-3; TRBD2 is a possible D gene (6 bases). Germline V gene sequence: CDR1 SNHLY, CDR2 FYNNEI. The V gene lost 6 bases and the J gene lost 5 bases, with 18 bases spanning the gap. CDR3 length: 15 residues. The CDR3: CASRLRDSPQDTQYF. The CDR3 DNA is TGTGCCAGCAGACTTCGGGACTCCCCCCAAGATACGCAGTATTTT.

The V gene is TRBV7-3, the J gene TRBJ2-1; D is ambiguous. The CDR3 runs 13 residues. Per the germline V gene, CDR1 is SGHTA and CDR2 is FQGTGA. Trimming took off 5 bases at V and 0 bases at J, with 5 bases between the two ends. The CDR3 loop is CASSPSSYNEQFF. CDR3 DNA: TGTGCCAGCAGCCCGAGCTCCTACAATGAGCAGTTCTTC.

Only a few counts were recorded for this clonotype. The genes are TRBV19 and TRBJ1-1; 11 bases are shared with TRBD1. The germline CDR1 and CDR2 sequences are LNHDA and SQIVND (reference sequence). J gave up 4 bases and V 5 bases, and 6 bases lay outside the gene matches. CDR3 length equals 15 residues. CDR3 amino acids: CASSPRTGGTTEAFF. The CDR3 DNA is TGTGCCAGTAGTCCGAGGACAGGGGGCACCACTGAAGCTTTCTTT.

This clonotype was seen repeatedly, ten times or more. The V and J genes are TRBV7-2 and TRBJ2-5; D is perhaps TRBD2 (6 bases). Trimming left V 4 bases short and J 4 bases short, with 16 bases between. Per the germline V gene, CDR1 is SGHTA and CDR2 is FQGNSA. The CDR3 extends over 15 amino acids. The CDR3 sequence: CASSSRDLARETQYF. The DNA for the CDR3 is TGTGCCAGCAGCTCCCGGGACTTAGCGAGAGAGACCCAGTACTTC.

The V and J genes are TRBV7-6 and TRBJ2-3, with 11 bases aligning to TRBD2. Germline V gene lookup returns CDR1 SGHVS and CDR2 FNYEAQ. The CDR3 consists of 17 residues. V was pared by 7 bases and J by 0 bases, with 9 bases of the junction left unmatched. DNA for the CDR3: TGTGCCAGCAAACCGGGACTAGCGGACCGTAGCACAGATACGCAGTATTTT. Its translation is CASKPGLADRSTDTQYF.

The chain combines TRBV12-3 or TRBV12-4 with TRBJ1-2; possible D gene TRBD1, 6 bases. Trimming shortened V by 2 bases and J by 3 bases, and 16 bases separated the two germline ends. The CDR3 covers 16 residues. For the CDR3, the DNA is TGTGCCAGCAGTTTACTAGGGCAGGGGCAGGACTATGGCTACACCTTC. Its protein product is CASSLLGQGQDYGYTF.

V gene TRBV28 combines with J gene TRBJ1-2; a weak D match, TRBD1 (6 bases). Germline V gene sequence: CDR1 MDHEN, CDR2 SYDVKM. This CDR3 comprises 14 residues. V lost 2 bases, J lost 2 bases, and 9 bases lay in between. CDR3 DNA sequence: TGTGCCAGCAGTTTACCAGGGGTGAACTATGGCTACACCTTC. It yields the protein CASSLPGVNYGYTF.

V gene TRBV10-1 combines with J gene TRBJ2-7; 8 bases align to TRBD1. The CDR3 runs 14 residues. Germline values: CDR1 WNHNN, CDR2 SYGVQD (reference sequence). The junction had 10 bases not matched to a gene; V was cut back by 6 bases and J by 6 bases. CDR3 in DNA: TGCGCCAGCAGGGTTGGACAGGGATCTGGCGAGCAGTACTTC. Translation gives CASRVGQGSGEQYF.

The chain is built from TRBV11-2 and TRBJ2-3; unclear D gene. The V end was cut by 5 bases, the J end by 3 bases, with 9 bases between. The CDR3 length is 13 residues. The germline CDR1 and CDR2 sequences are SGHAT and FQNNGV. DNA for the CDR3: TGTGCCAGCAGCCAGTACCTGACAGATACGCAGTATTTT. It encodes CASSQYLTDTQYF. The full variable domain, its missing parts supplied by reference TRBV11-2 and TRBJ2-3, is EAGVAQSPRYKIIEKRQSVAFWCNPISGHATLYWYQQILGQGPKLLIQFQNNGVVDDSQLPKDRFSAERLKGVDSTLKIQPAKLEDSAVYLCASSQYLTDTQYFGPGTRLTVL.

J is TRBJ2-3 and V is TRBV28; either TRBD1 or TRBD2 may fit D (7 bases each). The germline CDR1 and CDR2 sequences are MDHEN and SYDVKM. CDR3 size: 14 residues. V was clipped by 8 bases and J by 0 bases, with 12 bases between them. CDR3 in DNA: TGTGCCAGCTGGCAGGGGGGGAGCACAGATACGCAGTATTTT. It yields the protein CASWQGGSTDTQYF.

This clonotype was found many times. V gene TRBV7-2 combines with J gene TRBJ2-4, with D uncertain. CDR3 size: 15 residues. The V and J ends lost 1 base and 6 bases respectively, with 13 bases between them. CDR1 is SGHTA and CDR2 is FQGNSA in the germline V gene. The CDR3 DNA follows: TGTGCCAGCAGCTTAGTTACTGAGTGGGGAAACATTCAGTACTTC. Protein sequence: CASSLVTEWGNIQYF.

The sample holds a few counts of this clonotype. This chain links TRBV19 with TRBJ1-1, with TRBD1 matching over 9 bases. CDR3 length: 16 residues. Per germline, CDR1 LNHDA and CDR2 SQIVND (reference sequence). Trimming took 4 bases from V and 5 from J; bases not matched to a gene: 11. The CDR3 DNA follows: TGTGCCAGTAGTAGGGGACAGGGTAGAATGGAGACTGAAGCTTTCTTT. This sequence encodes CASSRGQGRMETEAFF.